This TCR beta chain was found in a study of cytomegalovirus exposure and HLA in healthy donors. The CDR3 length is 15 residues. Germline lookup yields CDR1 SNHLY and CDR2 FYNNEI. The trim removed 4 bases at V and 2 bases at J, leaving 7 bases unmatched. The table came from immunoSEQ multiplex PCR; TCRdb's copy has only in-frame clones and leaves some out. The table has 110,000 to 150,000 clones, 94% seen once; the top ten hold less than 2%. This sequence joins TRBV2 and TRBJ2-5; 7 positions agree with TRBD2. The sequence derives from a man between 18 and 29 years old in good health and CMV-seropositive. What was sequenced was PBMCs. CDR3 sequence reads: CASSGEGGRQETQYF. Written as DNA, the CDR3 is TGTGCCAGCAGTGGGGAGGGAGGCCGTCAAGAGACCCAGTACTTC.